The 6 T cell receptor beta chains presented below share a single source sample, sequenced in a study of cytomegalovirus exposure and HLA in healthy donors. Using immunoSEQ multiplex PCR, the repertoire was profiled, and TCRdb retains in-frame clones only, with some absent. The sample lists around 180,000 clones, around four fifths occurring once. Sequenced sample: PBMCs. The receptors were gathered from a man aged 18 to 29 in good health and CMV-seropositive.

J is TRBJ1-1 and V is TRBV7-6; 8 bases align to TRBD1. J gave up 2 bases and V 5 bases, and 7 bases lay outside the gene matches. Germline V lookup: CDR1 SGHVS, CDR2 FNYEAQ. The CDR3 has 15 amino acids. The CDR3 DNA reads TGTGCCAGCAGCCCTCGACAGGGGCAAAACACTGAAGCTTTCTTT. Its protein is CASSPRQGQNTEAFF.

The V and J genes are TRBV7-2 and TRBJ1-2; TRBD1 might be the D (5 bases). Germline loops: CDR1 SGHTA, CDR2 FQGNSA. V was trimmed by 2 bases and J by 6 bases, leaving 22 bases between them. The CDR3 contains 17 residues. The CDR3, as DNA: TGTGCCAGCAGCTTAAAGTCAAGGTTCGGGGGTGCAAATGGCTACACCTTC. As protein: CASSLKSRFGGANGYTF.

The chain joins TRBV5-1 to TRBJ2-3; weak D call: TRBD2 (5 bases). This CDR3 has 14 amino acids. The V and J ends lost 4 bases and 4 bases respectively, with 13 bases between them. Germline V gene lookup returns CDR1 SGHRS and CDR2 YFSETQ. CDR3 sequence (DNA): TGCGCCAGCAGCCCTGAGCGGCCGGCAGATACGCAGTATTTT. Protein sequence: CASSPERPADTQYF.

The rearrangement links TRBV4-1 to TRBJ2-1; D may be TRBD2 (6 bases). Germline V lookup: CDR1 MGHRA, CDR2 YSYEKL. Trimming removed 0 bases at V and 5 bases at J, with 14 bases between. This CDR3 region has 16 residues. The CDR3 loop is CASSQDRGKVHNEQFF. CDR3 bases: TGCGCCAGCAGCCAAGATCGGGGGAAAGTCCACAATGAGCAGTTCTTC.

This clone was counted between two and nine times. The gene calls are TRBV7-2 and TRBJ2-7, with 9 bases fitting TRBD2. The CDR3 length is 17 residues. Germline V lookup: CDR1 SGHTA, CDR2 FQGNSA. V shed 7 bases and J 5 bases; nucleotides not matched to a gene: 18. The CDR3: CASTAGFRRGGRDEQYF. The CDR3 bases are TGTGCCAGCACCGCGGGATTCCGGCGGGGGGGAAGGGACGAGCAGTACTTC.

This chain connects TRBV7-2 to TRBJ2-7, with 8 bases identical to TRBD1. Germline trimming cut 6 bases from V and 5 bases from J; bases unmatched to any gene: 6. The germline gives CDR1 SGHTA, CDR2 FQGNSA. The CDR3 is made up of 13 amino acids. The DNA for the CDR3 is TGTGCCAGCAGTCCCCGGACAGGGAACGAGCAGTACTTC. It translates to CASSPRTGNEQYF.